This T cell receptor beta chain was observed in a study of blood T cell repertoires in COVID-19. Trimming left V 4 bases short and J 3 bases short, with 13 bases between. The CDR3 totals 14 residues. The V gene's germline CDR1 is LNHDA and CDR2 SQIVND (reference sequence). Sequencing was performed with immunoSEQ multiplex PCR; in TCRdb, only in-frame clones are kept and a portion is missing. The sample lists fewer than 75,000 clones; approximately 92% were seen once. This TCR was sampled from a man in his forties or fifties with active COVID-19. The J gene is TRBJ2-7, the V gene TRBV19; possible D gene TRBD1, 6 bases. The specimen sequenced was peripheral blood. CDR3 in amino acids: CASSKAGEIYEQYF. The CDR3 DNA is TGTGCCAGTAGTAAGGCAGGGGAGATCTACGAGCAGTACTTC. Full variable domain (rest looked up from reference TRBV19 and TRBJ2-7): DGGITQSPKYLFRKEGQNVTLSCEQNLNHDAMYWYRQDPGQGLRLIYYSQIVNDFQKGDIAEGYSVSREKKESFPLTVTSAQKNPTAFYLCASSKAGEIYEQYFGPGTRLTVT.